This T cell receptor beta chain appears in the sequencing data of a study of blood T cell repertoires in COVID-19. Overall study: COVID-19 samples from acute and convalescent phases originated in the United States, Italy and Spain. Sources were T cells, B-cell-depleted T cells, or PBMCs; the material itself was cDNA or gDNA.

TCRdb keeps only in-frame clones here, not all; method: immunoSEQ multiplex PCR. The sample shows some 48,000 clones, around four fifths of them seen only once. The sample was peripheral blood. This receptor was taken from a human donor in a cohort sampled during active COVID-19.

The CDR3 sequence: CASSLGFGGIDTMQYF. The DNA for the CDR3 is TGCGCCAGCAGCTTGGGTTTCGGGGGGATTGATACGATGCAGTACTTC. The chain uses TRBV5-1 and TRBJ2-7; 7 bases align to TRBD2. CDR1 is SGHRS and CDR2 is YFSETQ in the germline V gene. The CDR3 has 16 residues. The trim removed 0 bases at V and 9 bases at J, leaving 15 bases unmatched.